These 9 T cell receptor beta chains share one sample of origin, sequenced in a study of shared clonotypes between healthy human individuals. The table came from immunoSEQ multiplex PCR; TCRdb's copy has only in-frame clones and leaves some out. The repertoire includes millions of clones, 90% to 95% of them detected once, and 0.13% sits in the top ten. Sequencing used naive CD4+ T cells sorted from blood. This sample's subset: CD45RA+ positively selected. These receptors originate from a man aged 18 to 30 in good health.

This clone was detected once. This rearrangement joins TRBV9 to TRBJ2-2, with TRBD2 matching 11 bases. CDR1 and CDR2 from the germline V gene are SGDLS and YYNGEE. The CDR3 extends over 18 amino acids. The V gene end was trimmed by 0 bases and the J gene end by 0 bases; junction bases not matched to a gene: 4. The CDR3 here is CASSVELAGGSNTGELFF. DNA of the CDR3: TGTGCCAGCAGCGTAGAGCTAGCGGGAGGTTCGAACACCGGGGAGCTGTTTTTT.

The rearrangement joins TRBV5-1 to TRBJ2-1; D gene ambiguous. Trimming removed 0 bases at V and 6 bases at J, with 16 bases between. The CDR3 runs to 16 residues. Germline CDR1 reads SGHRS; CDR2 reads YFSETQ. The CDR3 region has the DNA TGCGCCAGCAGCTTGGGCGACCTCCCCTGGGTCAATGAGCAGTTCTTC. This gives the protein CASSLGDLPWVNEQFF.

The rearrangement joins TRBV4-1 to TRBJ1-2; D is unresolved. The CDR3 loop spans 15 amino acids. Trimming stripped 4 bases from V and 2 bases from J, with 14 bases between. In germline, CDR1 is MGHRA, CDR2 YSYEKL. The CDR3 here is CASSPTPGVNYGYTF. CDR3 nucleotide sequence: TGCGCCAGCAGCCCCACTCCCGGGGTAAACTATGGCTACACCTTC.

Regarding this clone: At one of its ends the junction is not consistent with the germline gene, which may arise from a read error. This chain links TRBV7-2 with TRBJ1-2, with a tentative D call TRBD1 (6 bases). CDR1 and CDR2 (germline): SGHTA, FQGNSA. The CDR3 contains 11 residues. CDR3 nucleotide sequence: TGTGCCAGCAGCGGGGGGCAAGGGTTCTCCTTC. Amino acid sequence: CASSGGQGFSF.

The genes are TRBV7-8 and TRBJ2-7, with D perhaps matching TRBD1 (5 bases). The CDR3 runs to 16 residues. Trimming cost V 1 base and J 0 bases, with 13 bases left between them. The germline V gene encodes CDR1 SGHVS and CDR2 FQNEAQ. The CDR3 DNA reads TGTGCCAGCAGCTTAGAAGGACAAGTTAGCTCCTACGAGCAGTACTTC. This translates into CASSLEGQVSSYEQYF.

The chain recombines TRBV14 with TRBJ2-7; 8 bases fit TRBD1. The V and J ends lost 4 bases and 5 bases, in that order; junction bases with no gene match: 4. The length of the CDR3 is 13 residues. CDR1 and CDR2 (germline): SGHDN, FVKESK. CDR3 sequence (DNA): TGTGCCAGCAGCCCGGACAGGGTCCACGAGCAGTACTTC. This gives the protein CASSPDRVHEQYF. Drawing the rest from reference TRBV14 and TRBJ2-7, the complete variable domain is EAGVTQFPSHSVIEKGQTVTLRCDPISGHDNLYWYRRVMGKEIKFLLHFVKESKQDESGMPNNRFLAERTGGTYSTLKVQPAELEDSGVYFCASSPDRVHEQYFGPGTRLTVT.

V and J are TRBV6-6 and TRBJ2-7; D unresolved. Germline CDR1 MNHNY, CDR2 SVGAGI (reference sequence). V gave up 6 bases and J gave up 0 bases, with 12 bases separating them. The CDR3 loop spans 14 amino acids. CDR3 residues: CASRVRASSYEQYF. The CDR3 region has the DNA TGTGCCAGCAGGGTTCGGGCCAGCTCCTACGAGCAGTACTTC.

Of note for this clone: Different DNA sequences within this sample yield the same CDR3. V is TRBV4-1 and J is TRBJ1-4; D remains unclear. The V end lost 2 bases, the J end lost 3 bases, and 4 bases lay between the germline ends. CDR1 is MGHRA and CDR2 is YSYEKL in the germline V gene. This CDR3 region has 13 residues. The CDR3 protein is CASSQRSNEKLFF. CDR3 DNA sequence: TGCGCCAGCAGCCAAAGGTCTAATGAAAAACTGTTTTTT.

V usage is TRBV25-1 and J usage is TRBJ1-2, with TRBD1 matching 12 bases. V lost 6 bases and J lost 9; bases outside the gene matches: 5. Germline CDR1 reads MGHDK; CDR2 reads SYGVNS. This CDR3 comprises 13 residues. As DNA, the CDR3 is TGTGCCAGCAGGGGGGACAGGGGGCTGAGCTACACCTTC. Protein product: CASRGDRGLSYTF.